The subject of this entry is one T cell receptor (beta chain). This receptor's antigen is unknown. Nothing much larger sits one base from this clone, and base qualities are not available. V gives up 4 bases and J gives up 8 bases, and the segment between their germline ends measures 12 bases. The germline V gene (reference sequence) gives CDR1 as SEHNR and CDR2 as FQNEAQ. The CDR3 holds 13 amino acids from the cysteine to the phenylalanine. The CDR3 DNA has 39 bases and is translated from base 1. The time point label, as the study defines it: pre-sensitization, week 0. The label giving this sample's treatment or condition can be read as: therapeutic diphenylcyclopropenone sensitization with weekly scalp DPC. At each patch-test visit, blood was drawn before the patch test was applied. Patients were considered eligible if aged 18 to 70, diagnosed with alopecia and deemed suitable for DPC therapy, and patients were excluded if pregnant. Total RNA was isolated from unfractionated whole blood collected in Tempus Blood RNA tubes.

The data were obtained in a study of human T cells and chemical hapten exposure (dated by TCRdb to the early 2020s). General notes on the study: For sensitization, 2% DPC in acetone was applied to a 2 cm by 2 cm area of upper inner arm skin. Blood for TCR sequencing was provided by twenty-nine alopecia patients at one to four time points (pre-sensitization, 2, 6 and 24 weeks). The study tracked peripheral blood TCR repertoire changes in vivo during primary and secondary sensitization to the hapten diphenylcyclopropenone (DPC) in alopecia patients. Patients additionally received weekly therapeutic DPC doses to the scalp throughout the approximately 25-week study period. Patch tests used Finn chambers with 0.01% DPC on the upper back, scored after 6 days by International Contact Dermatitis Research Group standards. Blood was sampled from patients pre-sensitization (week 0) and at 2, 6 and about 24 weeks after DPC sensitization. Most of the patients in the cohort were female, and the cohort covered alopecia areata with under or over 50% scalp involvement, alopecia totalis and alopecia universalis. The libraries were sequenced as a pool, and the TCR yield per sample differed mostly because of small variations in library volumes within the pool. The research as a whole found: Patch test score was positively correlated with the number of PT1 expanded TCRs, with significance at thresholds 8, 16 and 32 but not at 4. Because all patients had alopecia, a presumed autoimmune disease, the immune response of the patients might differ from that of healthy individuals. Compared with pre-sensitization or healthy control sets, expanded TCRs formed significantly more large CDR3 similarity clusters, which is consistent with antigen-driven responses. DPC sensitization did not change the number of TCRs with a frequency above 1 in 1000, and there was no evidence of changes in global repertoire structure. Repeated subsampling changed both the strength of the expansion versus patch-test correlation and the threshold at which the correlation became significant.

The library came from RACE. Instrument on record: NextSeq 500. Library preparation attached unique molecular identifiers to individual cDNA molecules for quantitative, reproducible TCR counting. From each blood RNA sample, both TCR alpha and TCR beta chains were sequenced. Processing in the source paper ran as follows. A median of around 100,000 TCRs per sample was observed, with a range of roughly 23,224 to 700,000. V, J and CDR3 annotation of the TCR reads was performed with the Decombinator software suite. For PS versus PT1 abundance plots, all samples were subsampled to the same number of TCRs (28,000). TCRs were defined as expanded if absent before sensitization and observed at least eight times at the 2-week time point. TCRdb handled the public reads itself, with Q25 trimming in fastp and clone calling in MiXCR, and kept productive beta chains. Each CDR3 protein gets just one entry, which takes the most common genes and DNA from the rows behind it. It is TCRdb's table, rather than the study itself, that gives the V and J calls and clone size. This sample has 87,000 or so distinct CDR3 sequences in its table, and 8% to 10% of those were observed once. Of the sample, 3% to 4.5% falls within the top ten clones.

The chain was built from TRBV7-9 and TRBJ2-1; confidence is insufficient to name the D gene. This receptor was identified in a woman aged 40 to 55 with alopecia areata. Some clones in this sample may be carry-over from other donors' samples. The source was whole blood, collected in connection with sensitization to the hapten diphenylcyclopropenone (DPC). The bases read TGTGCCAGCAGCTACTTGGGGTGGGATGAGCAGTTCTTC. The translation is CASSYLGWDEQFF.